This T cell receptor (beta chain) was identified in a study of blood T cell repertoires in COVID-19. Libraries were prepared by immunoSEQ multiplex PCR; TCRdb keeps only in-frame clonotypes and omits some of them. The sample shows over 250,000 clones, approximately 83% of them seen only once. This clone showed up just once. The CDR3 is 16 amino acids. Trimming at V came to 1 base and at J to 2 bases, leaving 7 bases not matched to a gene. The germline V gene encodes CDR1 LGHDT and CDR2 YNNKEL (reference sequence). This clonotype was sampled from a human donor in a cohort sampled during active COVID-19. What was sequenced was peripheral blood. The V and J genes are TRBV3-1 (or the pseudogene TRBV3-2) and TRBJ2-7; TRBD2 agrees at 8 bases. CDR3 nucleotides: TGTGCCAGCAGCCAAGTGTCTAGCGGGTATACCTACGAGCAGTACTTC. Protein sequence: CASSQVSSGYTYEQYF.